This is a list of T cell receptor beta chains from one sample in a study of blood T cells in healthy people across ages. One entry per CDR3 protein results from TCRdb running MiXCR on the 5' RACE reads. The repertoire holds around 1,000,000 distinct CDR3 sequences, 35% to 40% seen once, with around 13% in the top ten. The sample comprised blood. These TCRs come from a man aged 18 to 30 in good health. Both conserved end residues are part of each CDR3. D genes are given only for firm matches. Part of the rows lack a size; the others show once, few, many or a class for expanded clones.

cdr3_aa,cdr3_nt,j_call,d_call,clone_size,v_call
CASSSRQGNNEQFF,TGTGCCAGCAGCTCCCGACAGGGCAATAATGAGCAGTTCTTC,TRBJ2-1,TRBD1,few,TRBV7-9
CASSQASSGGAVNEQFF,TGCGCCAGCAGCCAAGCGTCTAGCGGGGGGGCAGTCAATGAGCAGTTCTTC,TRBJ2-1,TRBD2,NA,TRBV4-3
CSARPSGQGAFF,TGCAGTGCTAGACCCTCAGGACAGGGAGCTTTCTTT,TRBJ1-1,TRBD1,NA,TRBV20-1
CASSSRPGWEYF,TGTGCCAGCAGTTCGCGACCAGGTTGGGAGTACTTC,TRBJ2-5,NA,NA,TRBV27
CASSRTGADGELFF,TGTGCCAGCAGCCGGACAGGGGCCGACGGGGAGCTGTTTTTT,TRBJ2-2,TRBD1,NA,TRBV7-8
CASASGTVNTEAFF,TGTGCTAGTGCCAGTGGGACAGTGAACACTGAAGCTTTCTTT,TRBJ1-1,TRBD1,few,TRBV12-5
CASSEETGGNSPLHF,TGTGCCAGCAGTGAAGAAACAGGGGGAAATTCACCCCTCCACTTT,TRBJ1-6,TRBD1,few,TRBV6-1
CASSGLGWASGGLTNEQFF,TGTGCCAGCAGTGGGCTCGGTTGGGCTAGCGGGGGACTCACCAATGAGCAGTTCTTC,TRBJ2-1,TRBD2,NA,TRBV12-3/TRBV12-4
CASSEQETQYF,TGTGCCAGCAGTGAACAAGAGACCCAGTACTTC,TRBJ2-5,NA,many,TRBV5-1
CSVGSGEGYGYTF,TGCAGCGTTGGCTCAGGGGAGGGCTATGGCTACACCTTC,TRBJ1-2,NA,few,TRBV29-1
CASSYSYLYPSTDTQYF,TGTGCCAGCAGTTACAGCTACCTCTACCCTAGCACAGATACGCAGTATTTT,TRBJ2-3,NA,few,TRBV6-2/TRBV6-3
CASRTADEKLFF,TGTGCCAGCAGGACAGCTGATGAAAAACTGTTTTTT,TRBJ1-4,NA,NA,TRBV28
CASSPQGTVNTEAFF,TGTGCCAGCAGCCCACAAGGGACAGTAAACACTGAAGCTTTCTTT,TRBJ1-1,TRBD1,NA,TRBV7-2
CASSTHWGSRGTLYEQYF,TGTGCCAGCAGCACCCACTGGGGCTCCAGGGGGACTCTATACGAGCAGTACTTC,TRBJ2-7,NA,NA,TRBV21-1
CASGRAYGYTF,TGTGCCAGCGGAAGAGCCTATGGCTACACCTTC,TRBJ1-2,NA,NA,TRBV12-3/TRBV12-4
CASSFAGPKSQTQFF,TGTGCCAGCAGTTTTGCGGGACCCAAGTCACAGACCCAGTTCTTC,TRBJ2-1,NA,once,TRBV28
CASSEGREFEDGYTF,TGTGCCAGCAGTGAGGGACGGGAATTTGAGGATGGCTACACCTTC,TRBJ1-2,NA,few,TRBV2
CSARDPGQGVGGSPLHF,TGCAGTGCTAGAGATCCGGGACAGGGGGTGGGTGGTTCACCCCTCCACTTT,TRBJ1-6,TRBD1,NA,TRBV20-1
CSARSNRESEAFF,TGCAGTGCTAGAAGTAACAGGGAATCCGAAGCTTTCTTT,TRBJ1-1,NA,few,TRBV20-1
CASSLAIDRGYEQYF,TGTGCCAGCAGCTTAGCAATTGACAGGGGGTACGAGCAGTACTTC,TRBJ2-7,TRBD1,few,TRBV7-2
CASSYDRDYGYTF,TGTGCCAGCAGTTACGACAGAGACTATGGCTACACCTTC,TRBJ1-2,NA,many,TRBV6-2/TRBV6-3
CASSLQGSGGTEAFF,TGCGCCAGCAGCTTGCAAGGGAGCGGTGGCACTGAAGCTTTCTTT,TRBJ1-1,NA,NA,TRBV5-1
CSEWRGVGDEQFF,TGCAGCGAATGGAGGGGGGTCGGGGATGAGCAGTTCTTC,TRBJ2-1,NA,few,TRBV29-1
CASSRGGEPQHF,TGTGCCAGCAGCCGGGGGGGGGAGCCCCAGCATTTT,TRBJ1-5,NA,few,TRBV7-9
CASSTVQGGVGYTF,TGTGCCAGCAGCACCGTTCAGGGCGGGGTGGGCTACACCTTC,TRBJ1-2,NA,few,TRBV5-5
CSVRDRGVDSPLHF,TGCAGCGTTCGCGACAGGGGAGTCGATTCACCCCTCCACTTT,TRBJ1-6,TRBD1,NA,TRBV29-1
CSARVPGVDTEAFF,TGCAGTGCTAGAGTTCCCGGGGTGGACACTGAAGCTTTCTTT,TRBJ1-1,NA,NA,TRBV20-1
CAGGPGYDYEQYF,TGTGCCGGCGGCCCGGGGTACGACTACGAGCAGTACTTC,TRBJ2-7,NA,NA,TRBV2
CASSYPRGAEQETQYF,TGTGCCAGCAGTTACCCCAGGGGGGCAGAACAAGAGACCCAGTACTTC,TRBJ2-5,NA,NA,TRBV6-2/TRBV6-3
CSAIGSGGLSYNEQFF,TGCAGTGCTATAGGTAGCGGGGGGCTCTCCTACAATGAGCAGTTCTTC,TRBJ2-1,TRBD2,NA,TRBV20-1
CSATDPYEQYF,TGCAGTGCAACCGACCCCTACGAGCAGTACTTC,TRBJ2-7,NA,NA,TRBV20-1
CASSQVVVGETQYF,TGCGCCAGCAGCCAAGTGGTAGTTGGAGAGACCCAGTACTTC,TRBJ2-5,NA,NA,TRBV4-1
CSVGSETGGADTEAFF,TGCAGCGTTGGGTCCGAGACAGGGGGCGCGGACACTGAAGCTTTCTTT,TRBJ1-1,TRBD1,few,TRBV29-1
CASSLVANTEAFF,TGTGCCAGCAGCTTAGTAGCGAACACTGAAGCTTTCTTT,TRBJ1-1,NA,NA,TRBV27
CASSPTGTENYGYTF,TGTGCCAGCAGCCCAACCGGGACCGAAAACTATGGCTACACCTTC,TRBJ1-2,NA,many,TRBV9
CASSPRDTQYF,TGTGCCAGCAGTCCGCGGGATACGCAGTATTTT,TRBJ2-3,NA,many,TRBV25-1
CSARDQEGRTDTQYF,TGCAGTGCTAGAGATCAGGAGGGGCGCACAGATACGCAGTATTTT,TRBJ2-3,NA,NA,TRBV20-1
CAWSTSRTSGGVEEQFF,TGTGCCTGGAGCACATCGAGGACTAGCGGGGGTGTGGAGGAGCAGTTCTTC,TRBJ2-1,TRBD2,NA,TRBV30
CASSVSQGDTGELFF,TGTGCCAGCAGCGTATCACAGGGGGACACCGGGGAGCTGTTTTTT,TRBJ2-2,TRBD1,NA,TRBV9
CASSYFLRGTDTQYF,TGTGCCAGCAGTTACTTCTTGCGGGGTACAGATACGCAGTATTTT,TRBJ2-3,NA,few,TRBV6-6
CSARVPSGGYEQYF,TGCAGTGCTAGGGTCCCTAGCGGGGGATACGAGCAGTACTTC,TRBJ2-7,TRBD2,NA,TRBV20-1
CASSSETSGEFTHTQYF,TGCGCCAGCAGCTCTGAGACTAGCGGGGAGTTCACACATACGCAGTATTTT,TRBJ2-3,TRBD2,NA,TRBV5-1
CASSYNSRDTERNYNEQFF,TGTGCCAGCAGTTACAACTCCCGGGACACCGAAAGAAATTACAATGAGCAGTTCTTC,TRBJ2-1,NA,NA,TRBV6-2/TRBV6-3
CASSSYGGSDRGSYEQYF,TGTGCCAGCAGCTCCTATGGCGGGAGTGACAGGGGCTCCTACGAGCAGTACTTC,TRBJ2-7,NA,NA,TRBV7-2
CASSPRQGAPAFF,TGTGCCAGCAGTCCAAGACAGGGGGCGCCTGCTTTCTTT,TRBJ1-1,TRBD1,few,TRBV12-3/TRBV12-4
CASSYGPSNNEQFF,TGTGCCAGCAGTTACGGCCCGAGCAACAATGAGCAGTTCTTC,TRBJ2-1,NA,NA,TRBV6-5
CASSSLGTEQFF,TGTGCCAGCTCGTCGTTAGGGACAGAGCAGTTCTTC,TRBJ2-1,NA,few,TRBV18
CSVGARNTEAFF,TGCAGCGTCGGGGCCCGGAACACTGAAGCTTTCTTT,TRBJ1-1,NA,NA,TRBV29-1
CASSLTSGRFDEQYF,TGCGCCAGCAGCTTGACTAGCGGGAGATTCGACGAGCAGTACTTC,TRBJ2-7,TRBD2,once,TRBV5-1
CASSSMDRSLLSDTQYF,TGTGCCAGCAGTTCGATGGACAGAAGCTTGTTATCAGATACGCAGTATTTT,TRBJ2-3,NA,few,TRBV27
CASSQVLGTGSPHEAFF,TGCGCCAGCAGCCAAGTTCTCGGGACAGGGAGTCCACACGAAGCTTTCTTT,TRBJ1-1,TRBD1,NA,TRBV4-3
CASETSGPNTGELFF,TGTGCCAGTGAGACTAGCGGGCCGAACACCGGGGAGCTGTTTTTT,TRBJ2-2,TRBD2,NA,TRBV6-1
CASSVVAGGSSYNEQFF,TGTGCCAGCAGTGTGGTAGCGGGGGGCAGCTCCTACAATGAGCAGTTCTTC,TRBJ2-1,TRBD2,NA,TRBV6-1